The 3 T cell receptor beta chains in this list originate from one sample, sequenced in a study of cytomegalovirus exposure and HLA in healthy donors. Some clones are missing from TCRdb's copy, which holds only in-frame ones; the method was immunoSEQ multiplex PCR. There are roughly 120,000 clones in the sample; roughly 86% occur only once, and 3% to 4% lies in the top ten. Source material: PBMCs. Source of these receptors: a man aged 25-40 years in good health and CMV-seronegative.

This rearrangement joins TRBV5-1 to TRBJ2-2; 8 positions agree with TRBD2. Germline CDR1 SGHRS, CDR2 YFSETQ. The V gene end was trimmed by 5 bases and the J gene end by 4 bases; junction bases not matched to a gene: 4. This CDR3 region has 14 residues. This CDR3 reads CASRPGTSTGELFF. CDR3 coding DNA: TGCGCCAGCAGGCCCGGGACTAGCACCGGGGAGCTGTTTTTT.

The chain links TRBV6-5 to TRBJ1-2, with D possibly TRBD1 on 5 matching bases. The CDR3 consists of 15 residues. Per germline, CDR1 MNHEY and CDR2 SVGAGI. Deletions cut 0 bases from V and 8 bases from J, with 16 bases between. The CDR3 reads CASSYSGAVGRGYTF. For the CDR3, the DNA is TGTGCCAGCAGTTACTCCGGGGCGGTGGGGAGGGGCTACACCTTC.

The chain joins TRBV29-1 to TRBJ2-5; no clear D gene. From germline, CDR1 is SQVTM and CDR2 ANQGSEA. This CDR3 region has 12 residues. V was shortened by 1 base and J by 5 bases, with 8 bases between the two germline ends. The CDR3, as DNA: TGCAGCGTTGAAGTCCAGATGGAGACCCAGTACTTC. Translation: CSVEVQMETQYF. Full variable domain (remainder filled in from reference TRBV29-1 and TRBJ2-5): SAVISQKPSRDICQRGTSLTIQCQVDSQVTMMFWYRQQPGQSLTLIATANQGSEATYESGFVIDKFPISRPNLTFSTLTVSNMSPEDSSIYLCSVEVQMETQYFGPGTRLLVL.